Only a few counts were recorded for the clone carrying this TCR beta chain. A J-beta primer mix and a sample-barcoded 5' primer were used in a second PCR of about 7 to 11 cycles. TCRdb passed the 5' RACE reads through MiXCR, listing each CDR3 protein once. The table has over a million distinct CDR3 sequences, 40% to 45% seen once. The data originate from a study of blood T cells in healthy people across ages. The authors isolated at least 6 million PBMCs per sample. The CDR3 covers 15 residues. With V trimmed by 4 bases and J by 2 bases, 6 bases remained unmatched. The germline V gene has CDR1 SGDLS and CDR2 YYNGEE.

This TCR came from a woman in her late teens or twenties in good health. Sequenced: blood. The rearrangement uses TRBV9 and TRBJ2-1; 7 bases align to TRBD2. CDR3: CASSLGRMPYNEQFF. In DNA, the CDR3 is TGTGCCAGCAGCCTCGGGAGGATGCCCTACAATGAGCAGTTCTTC.